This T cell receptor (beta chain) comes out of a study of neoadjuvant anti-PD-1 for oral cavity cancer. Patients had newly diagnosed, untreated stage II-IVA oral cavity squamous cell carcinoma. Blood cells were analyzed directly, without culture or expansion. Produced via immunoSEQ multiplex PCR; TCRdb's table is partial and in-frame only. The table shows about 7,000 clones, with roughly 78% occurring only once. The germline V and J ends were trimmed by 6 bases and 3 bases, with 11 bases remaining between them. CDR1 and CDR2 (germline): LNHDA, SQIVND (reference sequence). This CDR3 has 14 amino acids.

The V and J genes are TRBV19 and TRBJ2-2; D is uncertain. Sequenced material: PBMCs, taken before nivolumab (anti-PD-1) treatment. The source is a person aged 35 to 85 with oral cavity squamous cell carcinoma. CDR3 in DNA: TGTGCCAGTAGCTTTTCAGAGGACACCGGGGAGCTGTTTTTT. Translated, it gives CASSFSEDTGELFF. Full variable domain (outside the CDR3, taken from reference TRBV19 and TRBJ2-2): DGGITQSPKYLFRKEGQNVTLSCEQNLNHDAMYWYRQDPGQGLRLIYYSQIVNDFQKGDIAEGYSVSREKKESFPLTVTSAQKNPTAFYLCASSFSEDTGELFFGEGSRLTVL.